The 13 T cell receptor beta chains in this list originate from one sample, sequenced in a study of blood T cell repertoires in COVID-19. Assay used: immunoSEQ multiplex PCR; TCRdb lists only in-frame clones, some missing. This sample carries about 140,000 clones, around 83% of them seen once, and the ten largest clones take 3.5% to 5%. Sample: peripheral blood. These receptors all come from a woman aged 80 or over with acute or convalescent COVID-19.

DNA of the CDR3: TGCGCCAGTTCGACAGGGATGAACACTGAAGCTTTCTTT. Translation: CASSTGMNTEAFF. The chain uses TRBV5-1 and TRBJ1-1; 7 bases line up with TRBD1. Germline values: CDR1 SGHRS, CDR2 YFSETQ. V shed 8 bases and J 0 bases; nucleotides not matched to a gene: 4. This CDR3 has 13 amino acids.

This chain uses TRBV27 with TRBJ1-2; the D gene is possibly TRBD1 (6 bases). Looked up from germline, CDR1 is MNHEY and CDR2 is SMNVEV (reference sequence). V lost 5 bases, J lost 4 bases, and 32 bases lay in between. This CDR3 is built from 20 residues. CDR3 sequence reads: CASSPFPGVGGAGLFYGYTF. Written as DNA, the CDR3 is TGTGCCAGCAGTCCATTCCCGGGTGTTGGGGGGGCAGGGTTATTCTATGGCTACACCTTC.

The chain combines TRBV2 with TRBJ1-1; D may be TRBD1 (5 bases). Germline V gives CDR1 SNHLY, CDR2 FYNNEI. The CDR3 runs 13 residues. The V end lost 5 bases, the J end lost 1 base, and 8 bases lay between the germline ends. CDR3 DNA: TGTGCCAGCAGTCAAACAGGGAACACTGAAGCTTTCTTT. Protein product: CASSQTGNTEAFF.

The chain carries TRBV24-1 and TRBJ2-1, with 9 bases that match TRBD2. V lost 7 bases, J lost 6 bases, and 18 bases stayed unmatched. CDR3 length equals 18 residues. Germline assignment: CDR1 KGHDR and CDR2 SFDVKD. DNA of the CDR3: TGTGCCACCAGGGAGGACTGGTGGGGTAGCGGGGGATTCAATGAGCAGTTCTTC. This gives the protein CATREDWWGSGGFNEQFF.

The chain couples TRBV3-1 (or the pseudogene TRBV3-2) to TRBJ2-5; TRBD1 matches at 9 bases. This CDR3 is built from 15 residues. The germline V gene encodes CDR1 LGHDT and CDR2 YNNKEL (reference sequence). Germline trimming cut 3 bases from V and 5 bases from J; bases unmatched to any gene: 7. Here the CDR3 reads CASSQETGGWETQYF. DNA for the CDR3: TGTGCCAGCAGCCAGGAAACAGGGGGCTGGGAGACCCAGTACTTC.

The CDR3 coding sequence is TGTGCCAGCAGTTTAGGAACAGGTGTATACAATGAGCAGTTCTTC. Residues: CASSLGTGVYNEQFF. This chain uses TRBV27 with TRBJ2-1, with a tentative D call TRBD1 (5 bases). The V gene lost 2 bases and the J gene lost 4 bases, with 12 bases spanning the gap. The germline V gene has CDR1 MNHEY and CDR2 SMNVEV (reference sequence). This CDR3 is built from 15 residues.

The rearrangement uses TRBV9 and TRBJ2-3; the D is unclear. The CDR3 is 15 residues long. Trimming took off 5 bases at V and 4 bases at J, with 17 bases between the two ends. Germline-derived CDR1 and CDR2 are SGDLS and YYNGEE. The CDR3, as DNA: TGTGCCAGCAGTGCAACCCCCTATCGGTCAGATACGCAGTATTTT. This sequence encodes CASSATPYRSDTQYF.

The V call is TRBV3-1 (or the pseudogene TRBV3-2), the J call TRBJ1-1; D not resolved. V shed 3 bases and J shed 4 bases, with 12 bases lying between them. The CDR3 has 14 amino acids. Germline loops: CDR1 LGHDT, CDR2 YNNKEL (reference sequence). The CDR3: CASSHRSRSTEAFF. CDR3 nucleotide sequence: TGTGCCAGCAGCCACAGGTCCCGCTCCACTGAAGCTTTCTTT.

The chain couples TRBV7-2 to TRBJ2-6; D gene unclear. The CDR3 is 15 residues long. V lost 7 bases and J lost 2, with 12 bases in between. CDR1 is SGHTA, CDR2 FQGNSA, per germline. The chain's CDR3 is CASIWSGAGANVLTF. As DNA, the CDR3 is TGTGCCAGCATCTGGTCCGGAGCTGGGGCCAACGTCCTGACTTTC.

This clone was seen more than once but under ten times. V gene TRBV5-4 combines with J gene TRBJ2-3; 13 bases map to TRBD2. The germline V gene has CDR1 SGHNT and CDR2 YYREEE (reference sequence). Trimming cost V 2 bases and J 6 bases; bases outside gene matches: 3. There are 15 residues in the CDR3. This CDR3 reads CASSLLAGGMDTQYF. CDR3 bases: TGTGCCAGCAGCTTACTAGCGGGGGGGATGGATACGCAGTATTTT. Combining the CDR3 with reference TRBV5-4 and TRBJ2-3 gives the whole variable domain ETGVTQSPTHLIKTRGQQVTLRCSSQSGHNTVSWYQQALGQGPQFIFQYYREEENGRGNFPPRFSGLQFPNYSSELNVNALELDDSALYLCASSLLAGGMDTQYFGPGTRLTVL.

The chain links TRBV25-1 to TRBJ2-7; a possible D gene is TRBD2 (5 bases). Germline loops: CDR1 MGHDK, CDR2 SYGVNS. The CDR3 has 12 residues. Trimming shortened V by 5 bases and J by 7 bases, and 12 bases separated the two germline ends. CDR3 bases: TGTGCCAGCAGTCAGGTTCGAGGGGAGCAGTACTTC. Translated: CASSQVRGEQYF.

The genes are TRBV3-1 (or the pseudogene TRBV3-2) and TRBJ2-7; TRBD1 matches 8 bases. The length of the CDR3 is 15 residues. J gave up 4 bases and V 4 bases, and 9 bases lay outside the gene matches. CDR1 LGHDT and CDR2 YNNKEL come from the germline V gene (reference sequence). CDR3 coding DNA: TGTGCCAGCAGCCGGGGGCAGGGGGCTTGGTACGAGCAGTACTTC. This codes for CASSRGQGAWYEQYF.

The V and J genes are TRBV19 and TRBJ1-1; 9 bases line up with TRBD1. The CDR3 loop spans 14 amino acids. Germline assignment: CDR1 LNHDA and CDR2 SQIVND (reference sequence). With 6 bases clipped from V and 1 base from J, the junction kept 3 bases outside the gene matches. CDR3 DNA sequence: TGTGCCAGTAGACAACAGGGGGCGAACACTGAAGCTTTCTTT. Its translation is CASRQQGANTEAFF.